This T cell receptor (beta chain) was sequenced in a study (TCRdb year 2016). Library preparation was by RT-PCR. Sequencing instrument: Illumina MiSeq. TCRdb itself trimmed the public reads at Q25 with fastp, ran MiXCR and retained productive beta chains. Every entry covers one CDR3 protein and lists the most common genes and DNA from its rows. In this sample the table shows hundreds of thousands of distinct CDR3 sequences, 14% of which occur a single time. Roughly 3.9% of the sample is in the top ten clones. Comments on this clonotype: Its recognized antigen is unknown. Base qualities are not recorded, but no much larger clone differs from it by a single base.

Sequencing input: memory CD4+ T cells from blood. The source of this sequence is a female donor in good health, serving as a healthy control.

The base sequence is TGTGCCAGCAGCCAAGACGCGACTAGCGGGAGGTCAAGGGAGACCCAGTACTTC. Protein translation: CASSQDATSGRSRETQYF. The rearranged segments are TRBV4-2 and TRBJ2-5; 13 junctional bases match TRBD2. The germline V and J ends show losses of 0 bases and 5 bases respectively, and no gene match explains 9 bases of the junction. From the germline V gene, CDR1 is LGHNA and CDR2 is YNFKEQ. The CDR3 covers 18 residues, taking in both the cysteine and the phenylalanine. Of all the DNA, just the CDR3 is kept, 54 bases in frame from base 1.